A single sample is the source of the 5 T cell receptor beta chains below, sequenced in a study of cytomegalovirus exposure and HLA in healthy donors. Researchers ran the PCR with 60 Vbeta and 13 Jbeta primers. TCRdb's copy holds only in-frame clones and misses some; the assay was immunoSEQ multiplex PCR. The data show tens of thousands of clones, 62% seen once. Material for sequencing was PBMCs. The receptors were sampled from a male donor in good health and CMV-seropositive.

V and J are TRBV7-7 and TRBJ2-2, with D maybe TRBD1 (6 bases). V lost 4 bases and J 1 base, leaving 10 bases between the germline ends. The V gene's germline CDR1 is SSHAT and CDR2 FNYEAQ (reference sequence). This CDR3 contains 15 residues. The CDR3 here is CASSSSTGNTGELFF. In DNA, the CDR3 is TGTGCCAGCAGCTCCTCGACAGGGAACACCGGGGAGCTGTTTTTT.

The chain links TRBV7-6 to TRBJ2-3, with a tentative D call TRBD2 (7 bases). The V and J ends lost 7 bases and 3 bases respectively, with 14 bases between them. CDR3 length equals 14 residues. Germline V gene lookup returns CDR1 SGHVS and CDR2 FNYEAQ. Written as DNA, the CDR3 is TGTGCCAGCACCCGCGGGGGCCGGACAGATACGCAGTATTTT. Amino acids: CASTRGGRTDTQYF.

This clone was recorded a few times. The chain's CDR3 is CASSSHRRQGGEKLFF. The CDR3 region has the DNA TGTGCCAGCAGCTCCCATCGACGGCAGGGTGGGGAAAAACTGTTTTTT. The J gene is TRBJ1-4, the V gene TRBV14, with D perhaps TRBD1 (5 bases). This CDR3 is built from 16 residues. Germline CDR1 and CDR2: SGHDN and FVKESK. Trimming took 5 bases from V and 8 from J, leaving 21 bases between them.

This clone was recorded only once. V gene TRBV5-4 combines with J gene TRBJ2-1; 12 nucleotides agree with TRBD1. The CDR3 sequence is 15 residues long. The junction had 5 bases not matched to a gene; V was cut back by 4 bases and J by 6 bases. Germline V gene data show CDR1 as SGHNT and CDR2 as YYREEE (reference sequence). CDR3 protein: CASSSGTGGLNEQFF. CDR3 nucleotide sequence: TGTGCCAGCAGCAGCGGGACAGGGGGCCTCAATGAGCAGTTCTTC.

This sequence joins TRBV13 and TRBJ1-2, with D possibly TRBD1 on 6 matching bases. This CDR3 region has 14 residues. Germline V gives CDR1 PRHDT, CDR2 FYEKMQ (reference sequence). Trimming removed 5 bases at V and 0 bases at J, with 10 bases between. CDR3: CASSTRGPNYGYTF. In DNA form, the CDR3 reads TGTGCCAGCAGCACCAGGGGACCTAACTATGGCTACACCTTC.